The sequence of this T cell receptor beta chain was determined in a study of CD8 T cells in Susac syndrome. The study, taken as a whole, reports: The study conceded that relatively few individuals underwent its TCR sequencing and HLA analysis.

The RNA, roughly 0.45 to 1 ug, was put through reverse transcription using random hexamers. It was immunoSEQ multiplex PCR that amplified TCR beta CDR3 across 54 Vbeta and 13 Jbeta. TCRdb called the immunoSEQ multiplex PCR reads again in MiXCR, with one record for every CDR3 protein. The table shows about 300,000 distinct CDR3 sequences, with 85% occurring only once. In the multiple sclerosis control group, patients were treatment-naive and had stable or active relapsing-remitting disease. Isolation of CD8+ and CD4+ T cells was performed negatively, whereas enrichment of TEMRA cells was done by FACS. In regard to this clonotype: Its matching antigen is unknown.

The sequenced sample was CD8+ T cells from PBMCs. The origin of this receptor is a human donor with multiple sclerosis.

CDR3 coding DNA: TGCAGCGTTGAAGATGGGGGCAATGAGCAGTTCTTC. Protein sequence: CSVEDGGNEQFF. The V call is TRBV29-1, the J call TRBJ2-1; either TRBD1 or TRBD2 may fit D (5 bases each). Germline loops: CDR1 SQVTM, CDR2 ANQGSEA. V lost 0 bases, J lost 6 bases, and 6 bases lay in between. The CDR3 consists of 12 residues.